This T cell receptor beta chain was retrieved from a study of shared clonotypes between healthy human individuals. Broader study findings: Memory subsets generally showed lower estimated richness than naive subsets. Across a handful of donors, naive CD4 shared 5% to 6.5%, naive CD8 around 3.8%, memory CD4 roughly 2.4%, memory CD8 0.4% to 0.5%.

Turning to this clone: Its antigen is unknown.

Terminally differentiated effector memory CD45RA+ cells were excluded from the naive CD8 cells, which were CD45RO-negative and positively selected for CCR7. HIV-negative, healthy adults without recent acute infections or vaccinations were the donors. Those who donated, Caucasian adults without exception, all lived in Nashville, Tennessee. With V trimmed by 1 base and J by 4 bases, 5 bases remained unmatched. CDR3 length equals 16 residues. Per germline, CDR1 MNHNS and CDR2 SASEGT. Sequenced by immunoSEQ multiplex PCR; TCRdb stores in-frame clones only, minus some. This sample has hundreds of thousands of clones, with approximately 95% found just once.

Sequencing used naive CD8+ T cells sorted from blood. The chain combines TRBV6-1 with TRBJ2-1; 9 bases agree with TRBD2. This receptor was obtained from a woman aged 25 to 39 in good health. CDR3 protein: CASSEEISGRYNEQFF. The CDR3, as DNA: TGTGCCAGCAGTGAAGAAATTAGCGGGAGATACAATGAGCAGTTCTTC.